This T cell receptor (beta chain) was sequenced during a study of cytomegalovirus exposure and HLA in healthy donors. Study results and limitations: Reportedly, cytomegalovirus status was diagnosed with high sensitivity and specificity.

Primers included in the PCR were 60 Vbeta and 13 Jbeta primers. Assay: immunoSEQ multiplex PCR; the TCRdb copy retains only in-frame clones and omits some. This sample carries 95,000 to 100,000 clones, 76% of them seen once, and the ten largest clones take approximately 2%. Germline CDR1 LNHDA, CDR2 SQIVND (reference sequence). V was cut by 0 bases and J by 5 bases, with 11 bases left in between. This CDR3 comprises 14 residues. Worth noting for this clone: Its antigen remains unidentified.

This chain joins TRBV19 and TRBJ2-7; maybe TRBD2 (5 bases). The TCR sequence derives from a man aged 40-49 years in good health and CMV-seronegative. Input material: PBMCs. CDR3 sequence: CASSIDRTGNEQYF. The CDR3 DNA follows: TGTGCCAGTAGTATAGATAGGACGGGAAACGAGCAGTACTTC.